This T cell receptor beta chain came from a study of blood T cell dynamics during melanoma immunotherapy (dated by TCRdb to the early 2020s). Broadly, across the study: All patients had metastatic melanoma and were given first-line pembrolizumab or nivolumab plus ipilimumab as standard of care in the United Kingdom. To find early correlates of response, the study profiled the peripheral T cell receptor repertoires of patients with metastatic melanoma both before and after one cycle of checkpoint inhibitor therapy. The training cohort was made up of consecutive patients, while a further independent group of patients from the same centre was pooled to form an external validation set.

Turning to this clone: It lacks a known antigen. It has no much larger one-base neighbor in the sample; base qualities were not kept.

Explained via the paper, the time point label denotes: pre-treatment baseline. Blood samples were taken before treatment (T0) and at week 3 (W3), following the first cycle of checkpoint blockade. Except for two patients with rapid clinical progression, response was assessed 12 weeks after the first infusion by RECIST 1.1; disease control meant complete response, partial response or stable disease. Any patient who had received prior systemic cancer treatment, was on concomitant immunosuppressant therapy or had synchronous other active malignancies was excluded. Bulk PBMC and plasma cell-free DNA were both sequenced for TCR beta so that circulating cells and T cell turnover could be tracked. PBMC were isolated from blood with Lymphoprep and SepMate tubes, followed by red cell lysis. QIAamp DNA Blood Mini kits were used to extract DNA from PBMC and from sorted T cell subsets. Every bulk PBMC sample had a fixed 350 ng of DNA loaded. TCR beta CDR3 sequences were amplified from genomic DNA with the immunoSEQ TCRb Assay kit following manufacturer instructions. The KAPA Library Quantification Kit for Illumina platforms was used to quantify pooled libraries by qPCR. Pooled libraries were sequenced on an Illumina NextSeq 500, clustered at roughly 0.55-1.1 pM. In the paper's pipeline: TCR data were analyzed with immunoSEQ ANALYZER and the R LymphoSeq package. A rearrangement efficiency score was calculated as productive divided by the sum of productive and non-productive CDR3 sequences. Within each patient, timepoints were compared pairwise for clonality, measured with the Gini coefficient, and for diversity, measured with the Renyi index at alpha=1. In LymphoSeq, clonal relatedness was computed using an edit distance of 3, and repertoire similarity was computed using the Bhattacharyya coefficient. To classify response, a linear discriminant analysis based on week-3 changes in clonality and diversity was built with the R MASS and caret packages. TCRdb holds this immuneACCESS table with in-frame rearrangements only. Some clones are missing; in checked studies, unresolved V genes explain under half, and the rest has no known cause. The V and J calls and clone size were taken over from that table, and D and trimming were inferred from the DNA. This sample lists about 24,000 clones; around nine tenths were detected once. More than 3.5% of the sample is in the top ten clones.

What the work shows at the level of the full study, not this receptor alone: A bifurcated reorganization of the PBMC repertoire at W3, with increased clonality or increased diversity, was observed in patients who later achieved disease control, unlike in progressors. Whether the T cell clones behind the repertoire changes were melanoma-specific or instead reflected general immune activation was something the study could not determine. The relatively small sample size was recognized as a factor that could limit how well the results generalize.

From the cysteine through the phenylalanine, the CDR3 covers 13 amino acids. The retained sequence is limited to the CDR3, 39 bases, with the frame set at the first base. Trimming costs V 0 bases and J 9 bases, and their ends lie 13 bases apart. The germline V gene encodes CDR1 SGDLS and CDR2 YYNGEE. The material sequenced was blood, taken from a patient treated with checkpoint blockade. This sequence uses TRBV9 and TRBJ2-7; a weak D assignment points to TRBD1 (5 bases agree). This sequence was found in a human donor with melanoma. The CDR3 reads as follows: CASSVEEGARQYF. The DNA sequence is TGTGCCAGCAGCGTAGAGGAAGGGGCCAGGCAGTACTTC.